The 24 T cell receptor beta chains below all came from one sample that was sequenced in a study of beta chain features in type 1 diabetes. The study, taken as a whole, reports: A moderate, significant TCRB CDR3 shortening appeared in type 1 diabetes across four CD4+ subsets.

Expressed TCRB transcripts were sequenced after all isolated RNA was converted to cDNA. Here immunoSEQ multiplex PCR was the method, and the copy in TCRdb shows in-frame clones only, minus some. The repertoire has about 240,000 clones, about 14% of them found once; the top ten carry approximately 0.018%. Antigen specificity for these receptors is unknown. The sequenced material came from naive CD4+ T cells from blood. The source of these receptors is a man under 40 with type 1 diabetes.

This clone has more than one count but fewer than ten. The CDR3 loop is CASSLRTAVAGKLFF. The CDR3 nucleotides are TGTGCCAGCAGCTTACGGACGGCAGTTGCGGGAAAACTGTTTTTT. The chain recombines TRBV11-2 with TRBJ1-4; D ambiguous. The CDR3 consists of 15 residues. In germline, CDR1 is SGHAT, CDR2 FQNNGV. The germline V and J ends were trimmed by 2 bases and 10 bases, with 17 bases remaining between them.

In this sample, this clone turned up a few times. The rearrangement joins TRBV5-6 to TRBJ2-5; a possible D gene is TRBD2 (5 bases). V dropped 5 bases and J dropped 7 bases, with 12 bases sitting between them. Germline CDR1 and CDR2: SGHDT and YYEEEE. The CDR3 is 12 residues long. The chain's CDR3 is CASRYRAGTQYF. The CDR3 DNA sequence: TGTGCCAGCAGGTACCGGGCGGGGACCCAGTACTTC. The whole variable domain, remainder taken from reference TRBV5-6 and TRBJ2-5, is DAGVTQSPTHLIKTRGQQVTLRCSPKSGHDTVSWYQQALGQGPQFIFQYYEEEERQRGNFPDRFSGHQFPNYSSELNVNALLLGDSALYLCASRYRAGTQYFGPGTRLLVL.

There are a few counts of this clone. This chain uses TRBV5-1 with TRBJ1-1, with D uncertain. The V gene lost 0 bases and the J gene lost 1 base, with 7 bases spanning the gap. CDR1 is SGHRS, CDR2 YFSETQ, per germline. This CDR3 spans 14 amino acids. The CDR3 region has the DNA TGCGCCAGCAGCTTGGTGGCCTCGAACACTGAAGCTTTCTTT. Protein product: CASSLVASNTEAFF.

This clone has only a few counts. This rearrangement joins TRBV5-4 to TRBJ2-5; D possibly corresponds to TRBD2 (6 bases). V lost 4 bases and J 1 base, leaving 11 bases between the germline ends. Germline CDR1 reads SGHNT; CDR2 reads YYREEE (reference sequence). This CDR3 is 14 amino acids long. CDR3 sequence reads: CASSVLASQETQYF. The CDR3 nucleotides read TGTGCCAGCAGCGTACTAGCCTCCCAAGAGACCCAGTACTTC.

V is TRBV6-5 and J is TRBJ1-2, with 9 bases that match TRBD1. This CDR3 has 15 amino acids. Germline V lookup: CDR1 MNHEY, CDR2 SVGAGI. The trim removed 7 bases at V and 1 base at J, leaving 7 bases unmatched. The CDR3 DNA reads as TGTGCCAGCATTCCCGGGACAGGGAATAACTATGGCTACACCTTC. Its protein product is CASIPGTGNNYGYTF.

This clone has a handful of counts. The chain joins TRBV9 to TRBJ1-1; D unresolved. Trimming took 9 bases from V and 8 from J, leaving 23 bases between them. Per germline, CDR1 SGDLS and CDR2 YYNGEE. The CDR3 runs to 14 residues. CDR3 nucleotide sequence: TGTGCCACCCAGCCCCTCTCGACCGTTAGCGAAGCTTTCTTT. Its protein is CATQPLSTVSEAFF. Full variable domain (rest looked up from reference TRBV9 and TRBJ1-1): DSGVTQTPKHLITATGQRVTLRCSPRSGDLSVYWYQQSLDQGLQFLIQYYNGEERAKGNILERFSAQQFPDLHSELNLSSLELGDSALYFCATQPLSTVSEAFFGQGTRLTVV.

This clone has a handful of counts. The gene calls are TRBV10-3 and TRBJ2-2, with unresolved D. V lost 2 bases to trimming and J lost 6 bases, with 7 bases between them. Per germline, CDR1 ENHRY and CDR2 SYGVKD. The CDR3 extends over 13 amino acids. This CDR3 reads CAISETYPGELFF. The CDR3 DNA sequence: TGTGCCATCAGTGAGACTTATCCCGGGGAGCTGTTTTTT.

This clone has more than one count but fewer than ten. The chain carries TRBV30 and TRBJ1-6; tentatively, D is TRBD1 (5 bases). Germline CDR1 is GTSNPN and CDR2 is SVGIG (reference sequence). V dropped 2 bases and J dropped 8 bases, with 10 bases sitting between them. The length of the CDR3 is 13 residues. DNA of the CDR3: TGTGCCTGGAGTATGGGGGGGGATTCACCCCTCCACTTT. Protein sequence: CAWSMGGDSPLHF. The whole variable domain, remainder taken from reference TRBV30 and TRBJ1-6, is SQTIHQWPATLVQPVGSPLSLECTVEGTSNPNLYWYRQAAGRGLQLLFYSVGIGQISSEVPQNLSASRPQDRQFILSSKKLLLSDSGFYLCAWSMGGDSPLHFGNGTRLTVT.

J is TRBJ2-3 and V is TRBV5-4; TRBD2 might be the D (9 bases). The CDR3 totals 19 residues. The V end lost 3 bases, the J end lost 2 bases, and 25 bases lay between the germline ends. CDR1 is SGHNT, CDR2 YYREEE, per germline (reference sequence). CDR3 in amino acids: CASSSPPGGGGALTDTQYF. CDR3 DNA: TGTGCCAGCAGCTCCCCCCCAGGGGGCGGGGGGGCTCTCACAGATACGCAGTATTTT.

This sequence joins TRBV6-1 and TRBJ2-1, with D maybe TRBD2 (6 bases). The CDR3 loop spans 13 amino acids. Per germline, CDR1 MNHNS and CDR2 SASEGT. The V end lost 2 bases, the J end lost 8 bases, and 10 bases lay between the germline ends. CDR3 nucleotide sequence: TGTGCCAGCAGTGAACTACGGGGGTATGAGCAGTTCTTC. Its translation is CASSELRGYEQFF.

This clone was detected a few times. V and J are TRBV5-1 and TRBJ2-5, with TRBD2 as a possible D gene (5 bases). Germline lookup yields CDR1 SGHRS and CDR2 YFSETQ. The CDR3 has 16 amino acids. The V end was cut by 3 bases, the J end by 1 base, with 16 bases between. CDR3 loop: CASSSTTGIFQETQYF. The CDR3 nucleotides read TGCGCCAGCAGCTCTACGACGGGAATCTTCCAAGAGACCCAGTACTTC.

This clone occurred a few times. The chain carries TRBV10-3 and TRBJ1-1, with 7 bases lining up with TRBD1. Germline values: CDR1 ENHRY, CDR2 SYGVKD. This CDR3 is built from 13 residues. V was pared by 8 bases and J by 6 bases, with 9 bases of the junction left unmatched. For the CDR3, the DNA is TGTGCCATCCAAGGGGGCCAGTATGCTGAAGCTTTCTTT. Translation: CAIQGGQYAEAFF.

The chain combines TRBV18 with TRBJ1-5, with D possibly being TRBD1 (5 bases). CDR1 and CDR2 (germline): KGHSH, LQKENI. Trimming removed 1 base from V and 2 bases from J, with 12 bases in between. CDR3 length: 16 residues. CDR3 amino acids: CASSPQGLEGNQPQHF. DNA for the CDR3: TGTGCCAGCTCACCACAGGGACTGGAGGGCAATCAGCCCCAGCATTTT. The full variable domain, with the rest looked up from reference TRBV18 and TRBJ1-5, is NAGVMQNPRHLVRRRGQEARLRCSPMKGHSHVYWYRQLPEEGLKFMVYLQKENIIDESGMPKERFSAEFPKEGPSILRIQQVVRGDSAAYFCASSPQGLEGNQPQHFGDGTRLSIL.

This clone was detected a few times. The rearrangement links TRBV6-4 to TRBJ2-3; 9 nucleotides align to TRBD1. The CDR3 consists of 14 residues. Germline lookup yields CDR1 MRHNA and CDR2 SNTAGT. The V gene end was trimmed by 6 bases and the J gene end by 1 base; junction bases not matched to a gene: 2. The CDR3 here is CASSRTGGTDTQYF. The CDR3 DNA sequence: TGTGCCAGCAGCCGGACAGGGGGCACAGATACGCAGTATTTT.

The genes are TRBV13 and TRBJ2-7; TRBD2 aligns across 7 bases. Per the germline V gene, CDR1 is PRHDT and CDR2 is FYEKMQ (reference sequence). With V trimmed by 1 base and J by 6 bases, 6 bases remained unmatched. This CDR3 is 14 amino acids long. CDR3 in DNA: TGTGCCAGCAGCTTAGTAGGCGGGAGAGGCGAGCAGTACTTC. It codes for CASSLVGGRGEQYF.

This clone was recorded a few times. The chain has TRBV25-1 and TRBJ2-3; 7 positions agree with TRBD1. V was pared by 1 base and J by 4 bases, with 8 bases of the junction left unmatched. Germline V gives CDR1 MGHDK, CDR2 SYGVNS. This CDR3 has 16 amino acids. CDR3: CASSEWGQGVADTQYF. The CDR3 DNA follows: TGTGCCAGCAGTGAATGGGGGCAGGGGGTGGCAGATACGCAGTATTTT.

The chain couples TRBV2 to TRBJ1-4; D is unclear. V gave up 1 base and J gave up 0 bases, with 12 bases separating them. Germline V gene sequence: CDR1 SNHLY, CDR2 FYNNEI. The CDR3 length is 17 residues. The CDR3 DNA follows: TGTGCCAGCAGTGAAGGAGGAAGAGCCCCAACTAATGAAAAACTGTTTTTT. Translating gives CASSEGGRAPTNEKLFF.

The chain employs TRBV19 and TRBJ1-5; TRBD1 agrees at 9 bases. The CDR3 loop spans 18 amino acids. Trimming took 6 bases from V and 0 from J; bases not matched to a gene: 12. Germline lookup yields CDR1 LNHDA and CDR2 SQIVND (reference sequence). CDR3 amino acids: CASSTPGQGILSNQPQHF. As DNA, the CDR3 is TGTGCCAGTAGCACCCCGGGACAGGGTATCCTTAGCAATCAGCCCCAGCATTTT.

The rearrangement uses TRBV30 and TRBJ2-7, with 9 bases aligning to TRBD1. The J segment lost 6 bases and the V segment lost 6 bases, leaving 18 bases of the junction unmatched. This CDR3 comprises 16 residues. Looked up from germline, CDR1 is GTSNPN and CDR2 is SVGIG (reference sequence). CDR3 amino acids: CACGPLWGQGTLEQYF. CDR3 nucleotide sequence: TGTGCCTGTGGTCCCCTGTGGGGACAGGGTACCCTCGAGCAGTACTTC.

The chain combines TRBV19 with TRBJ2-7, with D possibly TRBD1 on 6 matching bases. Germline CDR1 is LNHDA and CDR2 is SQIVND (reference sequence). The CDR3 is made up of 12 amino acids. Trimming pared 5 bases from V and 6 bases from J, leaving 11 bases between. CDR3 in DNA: TGTGCCAGTAGTCTTCAGGACAGCGAGCAGTACTTC. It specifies CASSLQDSEQYF.

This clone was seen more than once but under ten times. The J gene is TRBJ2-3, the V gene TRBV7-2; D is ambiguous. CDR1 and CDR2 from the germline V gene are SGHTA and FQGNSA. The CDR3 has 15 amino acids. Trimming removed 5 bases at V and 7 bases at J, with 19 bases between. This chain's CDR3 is CASSSGRILKYTQYF. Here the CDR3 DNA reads TGTGCCAGCAGCAGTGGGCGAATCCTCAAATATACGCAGTATTTT.

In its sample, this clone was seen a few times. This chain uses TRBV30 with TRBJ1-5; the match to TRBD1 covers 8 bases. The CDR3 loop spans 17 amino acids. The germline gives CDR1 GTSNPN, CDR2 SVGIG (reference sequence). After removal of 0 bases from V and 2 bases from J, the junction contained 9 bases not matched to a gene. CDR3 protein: CAWSVLRTGRGNQPQHF. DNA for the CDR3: TGTGCCTGGAGTGTACTCAGGACAGGGAGAGGCAATCAGCCCCAGCATTTT. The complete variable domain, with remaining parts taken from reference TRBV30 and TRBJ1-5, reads SQTIHQWPATLVQPVGSPLSLECTVEGTSNPNLYWYRQAAGRGLQLLFYSVGIGQISSEVPQNLSASRPQDRQFILSSKKLLLSDSGFYLCAWSVLRTGRGNQPQHFGDGTRLSIL.

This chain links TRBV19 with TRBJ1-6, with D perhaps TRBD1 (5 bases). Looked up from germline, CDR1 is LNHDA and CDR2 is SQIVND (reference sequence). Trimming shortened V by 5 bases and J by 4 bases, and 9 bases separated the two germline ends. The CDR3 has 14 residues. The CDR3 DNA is TGTGCCAGTAGTGCGGGACTTTATAATTCACCCCTCCACTTT. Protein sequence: CASSAGLYNSPLHF.

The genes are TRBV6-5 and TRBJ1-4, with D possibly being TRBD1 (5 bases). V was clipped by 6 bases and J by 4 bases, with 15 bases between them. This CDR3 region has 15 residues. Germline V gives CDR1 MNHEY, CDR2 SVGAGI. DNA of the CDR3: TGTGCCAGCAGCCGCGGCGGGGCAGATAATGAAAAACTGTTTTTT. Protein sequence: CASSRGGADNEKLFF.